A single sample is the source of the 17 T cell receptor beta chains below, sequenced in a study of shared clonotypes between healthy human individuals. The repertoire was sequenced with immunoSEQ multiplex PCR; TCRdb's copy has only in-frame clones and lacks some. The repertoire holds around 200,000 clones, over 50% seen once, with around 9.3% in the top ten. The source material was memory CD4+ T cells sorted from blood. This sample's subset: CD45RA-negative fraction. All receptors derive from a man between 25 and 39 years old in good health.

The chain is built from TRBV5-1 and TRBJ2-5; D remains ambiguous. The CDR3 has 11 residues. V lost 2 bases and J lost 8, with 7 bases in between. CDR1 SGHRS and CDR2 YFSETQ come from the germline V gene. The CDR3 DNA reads TGCGCCAGCAGCTTCGGAGACACCCAGTACTTC. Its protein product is CASSFGDTQYF.

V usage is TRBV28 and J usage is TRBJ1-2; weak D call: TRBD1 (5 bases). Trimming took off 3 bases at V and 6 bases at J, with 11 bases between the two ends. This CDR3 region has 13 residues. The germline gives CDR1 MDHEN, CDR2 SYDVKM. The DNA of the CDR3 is TGTGCCAGCAGTTTGGCAGGGAACGATGGCTACACCTTC. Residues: CASSLAGNDGYTF.

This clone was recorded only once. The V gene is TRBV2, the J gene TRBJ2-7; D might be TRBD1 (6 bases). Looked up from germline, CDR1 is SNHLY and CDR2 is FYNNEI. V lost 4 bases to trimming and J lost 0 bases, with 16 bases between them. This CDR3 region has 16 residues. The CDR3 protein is CASSVGGSTYSYEQYF. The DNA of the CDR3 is TGTGCCAGCAGTGTAGGGGGATCCACTTACTCCTACGAGCAGTACTTC.

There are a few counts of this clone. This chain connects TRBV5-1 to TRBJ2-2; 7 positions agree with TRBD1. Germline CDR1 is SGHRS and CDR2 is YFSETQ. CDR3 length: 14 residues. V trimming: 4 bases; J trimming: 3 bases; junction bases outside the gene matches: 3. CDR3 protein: CASSPQGDTGELFF. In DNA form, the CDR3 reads TGCGCCAGCAGCCCCCAGGGGGACACCGGGGAGCTGTTTTTT.

Written as DNA, the CDR3 is TGCGCCAGCAGCTTGAGCTACAATCAGCCCCAGCATTTT. Translation: CASSLSYNQPQHF. V is TRBV5-1 and J is TRBJ1-5; D is unclear. The CDR3 covers 13 residues. Looked up from germline, CDR1 is SGHRS and CDR2 is YFSETQ. The V gene lost 1 base and the J gene lost 3 bases, with 5 bases spanning the gap. The full variable domain, its missing parts supplied by reference TRBV5-1 and TRBJ1-5, is KAGVTQTPRYLIKTRGQQVTLSCSPISGHRSVSWYQQTPGQGLQFLFEYFSETQRNKGNFPGRFSGRQFSNSRSEMNVSTLELGDSALYLCASSLSYNQPQHFGDGTRLSIL.

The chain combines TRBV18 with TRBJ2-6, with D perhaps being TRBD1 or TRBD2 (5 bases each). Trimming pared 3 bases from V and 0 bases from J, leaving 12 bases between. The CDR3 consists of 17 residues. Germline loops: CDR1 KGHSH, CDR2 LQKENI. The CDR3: CASSPSHGGSGANVLTF. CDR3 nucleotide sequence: TGTGCCAGCTCACCTTCTCATGGGGGCTCTGGGGCCAACGTCCTGACTTTC. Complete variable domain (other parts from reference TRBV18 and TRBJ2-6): NAGVMQNPRHLVRRRGQEARLRCSPMKGHSHVYWYRQLPEEGLKFMVYLQKENIIDESGMPKERFSAEFPKEGPSILRIQQVVRGDSAAYFCASSPSHGGSGANVLTFGAGSRLTVL.

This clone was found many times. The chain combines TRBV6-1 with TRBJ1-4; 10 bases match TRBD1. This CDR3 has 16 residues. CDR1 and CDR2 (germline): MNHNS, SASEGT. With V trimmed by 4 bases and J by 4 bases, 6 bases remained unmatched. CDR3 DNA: TGTGCCAGCAGTGGACAGGGGGCGAAGGATAATGAAAAACTGTTTTTT. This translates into CASSGQGAKDNEKLFF.

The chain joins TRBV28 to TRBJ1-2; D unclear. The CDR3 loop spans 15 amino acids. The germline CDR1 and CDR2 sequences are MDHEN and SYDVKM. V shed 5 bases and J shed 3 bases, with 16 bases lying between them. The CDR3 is CASSPPAVRYYGYTF. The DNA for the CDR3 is TGTGCCAGCAGTCCACCGGCAGTCCGCTACTATGGCTACACCTTC.

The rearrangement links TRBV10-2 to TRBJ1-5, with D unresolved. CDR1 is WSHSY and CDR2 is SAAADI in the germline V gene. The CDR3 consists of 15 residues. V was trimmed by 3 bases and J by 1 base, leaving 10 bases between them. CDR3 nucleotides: TGCGCCAGCAGTGAAACCGGAGGGAGCAATCAGCCCCAGCATTTT. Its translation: CASSETGGSNQPQHF.

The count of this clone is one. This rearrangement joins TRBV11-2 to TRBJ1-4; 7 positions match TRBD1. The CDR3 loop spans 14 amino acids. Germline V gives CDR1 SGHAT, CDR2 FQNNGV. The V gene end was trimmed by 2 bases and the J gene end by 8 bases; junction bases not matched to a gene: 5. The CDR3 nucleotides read TGTGCCAGCAGCTTAACAGGGGCAGGGGAAAAACTGTTTTTT. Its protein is CASSLTGAGEKLFF.

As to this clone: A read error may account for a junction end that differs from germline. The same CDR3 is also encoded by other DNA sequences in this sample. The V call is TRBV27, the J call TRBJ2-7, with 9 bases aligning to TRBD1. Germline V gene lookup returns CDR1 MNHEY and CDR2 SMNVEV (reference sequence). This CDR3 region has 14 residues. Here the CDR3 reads CASRQQGASYEQYF. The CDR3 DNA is TGTGCCAGCAGGCAACAGGGGGCATCCTATGAGCAGTACTTC.

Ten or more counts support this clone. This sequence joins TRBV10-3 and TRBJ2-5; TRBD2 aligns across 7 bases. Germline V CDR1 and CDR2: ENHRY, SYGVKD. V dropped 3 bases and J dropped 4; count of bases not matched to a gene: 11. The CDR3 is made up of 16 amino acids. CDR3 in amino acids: CAISERLAGVGETQYF. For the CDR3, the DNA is TGTGCCATCAGTGAACGGTTGGCGGGGGTCGGAGAGACCCAGTACTTC.

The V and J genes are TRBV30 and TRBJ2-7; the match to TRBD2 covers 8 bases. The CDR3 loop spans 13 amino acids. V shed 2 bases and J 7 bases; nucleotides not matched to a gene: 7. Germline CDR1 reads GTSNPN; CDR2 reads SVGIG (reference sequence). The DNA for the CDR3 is TGTGCCTGGAGTTCAGTCGGGAGGGGGGAGCAGTACTTC. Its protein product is CAWSSVGRGEQYF.

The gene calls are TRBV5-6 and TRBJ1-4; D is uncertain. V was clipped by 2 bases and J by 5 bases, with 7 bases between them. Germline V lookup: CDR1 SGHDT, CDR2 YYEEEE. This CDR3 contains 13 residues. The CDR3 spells CASSLLLNEKLFF. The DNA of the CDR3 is TGTGCCAGCAGCTTATTGTTAAATGAAAAACTGTTTTTT.

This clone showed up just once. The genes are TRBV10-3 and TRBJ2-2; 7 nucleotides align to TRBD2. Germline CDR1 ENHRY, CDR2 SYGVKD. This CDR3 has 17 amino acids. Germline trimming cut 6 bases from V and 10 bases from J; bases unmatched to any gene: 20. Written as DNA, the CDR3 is TGTGCCATCAGGGAAGAGCTCGAGGGGAGGGCCTCGAAGGAGCTGTTTTTT. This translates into CAIREELEGRASKELFF.

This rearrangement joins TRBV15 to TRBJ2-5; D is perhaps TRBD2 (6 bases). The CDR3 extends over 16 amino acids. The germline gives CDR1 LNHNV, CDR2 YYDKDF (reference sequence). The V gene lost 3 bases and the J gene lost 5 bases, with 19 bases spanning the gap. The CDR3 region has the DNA TGTGCCACCAGCAGGAATTCTCCGGGACTCGGGGAGACCCAGTACTTC. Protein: CATSRNSPGLGETQYF.

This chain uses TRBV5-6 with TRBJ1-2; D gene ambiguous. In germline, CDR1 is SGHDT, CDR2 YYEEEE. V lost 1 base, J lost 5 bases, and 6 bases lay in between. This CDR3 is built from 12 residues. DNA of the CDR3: TGTGCCAGCAGCTTGAGGGAATATGGCTACACCTTC. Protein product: CASSLREYGYTF.